This passage covers 28 T cell receptor beta chains from one sample sequenced in a study of cytotoxic CD8 clonotypes in ibrutinib-treated CLL. Libraries were prepared by immunoSEQ multiplex PCR; TCRdb keeps only in-frame clonotypes and omits some of them. The profile shows approximately 84,000 clones, about 85% of them singletons. The starting material was PBMCs, obtained after 12 months of ibrutinib treatment. The receptors come from a human donor with chronic lymphocytic leukemia.

The sample holds many counts of this clone. The chain uses TRBV6-5 and TRBJ2-3; possibly TRBD2 for D (6 bases). Per germline, CDR1 MNHEY and CDR2 SVGAGI. The CDR3 is 13 amino acids. V shed 9 bases and J shed 1 base, with 11 bases lying between them. CDR3 region: CASQRGGTDTQYF. The CDR3 DNA sequence: TGTGCCAGTCAACGCGGGGGCACAGATACGCAGTATTTT.

The chain employs TRBV4-2 and TRBJ2-7; D tentatively fits TRBD1 or TRBD2 (6 bases each). Trimming pared 8 bases from V and 2 bases from J, leaving 19 bases between. This CDR3 has 15 amino acids. CDR1 is LGHNA, CDR2 YNFKEQ, per germline. For the CDR3, the DNA is TGTGCCAGCCAAAAGGGGGGTGGACGAGCCTACGAGCAGTACTTC. Amino acid sequence: CASQKGGGRAYEQYF.

CDR3 amino acids: CASGPQGSGSEKLFF. In nucleotides, the CDR3 is TGCGCCAGCGGCCCCCAGGGGTCCGGGAGTGAAAAACTGTTTTTT. The chain has TRBV5-1 and TRBJ1-4, with D tentatively TRBD1 (6 bases). V was clipped by 7 bases and J by 7 bases, with 20 bases between them. The CDR3 contains 15 residues. Germline V gene sequence: CDR1 SGHRS, CDR2 YFSETQ.

The J gene is TRBJ2-4, the V gene TRBV18, with 7 bases that match TRBD1. This CDR3 has 14 amino acids. Germline CDR1 and CDR2: KGHSH and LQKENI. V shed 0 bases, J shed 8 bases, and the junction held 4 bases outside the gene matches. CDR3 bases: TGTGCCAGCTCACCACCGTGGCAGGGGGACATTCAGTACTTC. Its translation: CASSPPWQGDIQYF.

The CDR3: CASSVDWGSDSPLHF. The CDR3 region has the DNA TGTGCCAGCAGCGTAGACTGGGGGTCGGATTCACCCCTCCACTTT. The chain recombines TRBV9 with TRBJ1-6; weak D call: TRBD1 (5 bases). There are 15 residues in the CDR3. From germline, CDR1 is SGDLS and CDR2 YYNGEE. The V end lost 0 bases, the J end lost 8 bases, and 12 bases lay between the germline ends.

The genes are TRBV12-2 and TRBJ2-7. TRBV12-2 is shown as a pseudogene. The CDR3 totals 12 residues. The CDR3 protein is CASRWGRGEQYF. CDR3 coding DNA: TGTGCAAGTCGATGGGGCCGGGGCGAGCAGTACTTC.

The chain uses TRBV28 and TRBJ1-1, with D unresolved. The CDR3 is made up of 13 amino acids. Trimming cost V 1 base and J 11 bases, with 14 bases left between them. The germline gives CDR1 MDHEN, CDR2 SYDVKM. The CDR3 DNA is TGTGCCAGCAGTTTATTTCCCCGGGCCGCCGCTTTCTTT. It is translated as CASSLFPRAAAFF.

The gene calls are TRBV30 and TRBJ1-3, with unresolved D. V dropped 3 bases and J dropped 3 bases, with 3 bases sitting between them. This CDR3 has 11 amino acids. Germline assignment: CDR1 GTSNPN and CDR2 SVGIG (reference sequence). The CDR3 is CAWSDGNTIYF. The CDR3, as DNA: TGTGCCTGGAGCGATGGAAACACCATATATTTT.

This chain links TRBV9 with TRBJ1-4; D is undetermined. V shed 2 bases and J shed 5 bases, with 7 bases lying between them. Germline V lookup: CDR1 SGDLS, CDR2 YYNGEE. This CDR3 is built from 13 residues. CDR3: CASSVGLNEKLFF. CDR3 bases: TGTGCCAGCAGCGTGGGTCTAAATGAAAAACTGTTTTTT.

The chain has TRBV7-2 and TRBJ2-1; the match to TRBD1 covers 7 bases. The J segment lost 3 bases and the V segment lost 5 bases, leaving 10 bases of the junction unmatched. Germline V gives CDR1 SGHTA, CDR2 FQGNSA. The CDR3 totals 16 residues. CDR3 nucleotides: TGTGCCAGCAGCCAAGGGACAGATTATAACTACAATGAGCAGTTCTTC. Its protein is CASSQGTDYNYNEQFF. Full variable domain (missing parts from reference TRBV7-2 and TRBJ2-1): GAGVSQSPSNKVTEKGKDVELRCDPISGHTALYWYRQSLGQGLEFLIYFQGNSAPDKSGLPSDRFSAERTGGSVSTLTIQRTQQEDSAVYLCASSQGTDYNYNEQFFGPGTRLTVL.

This rearrangement joins TRBV15 to TRBJ2-1; TRBD1 aligns across 8 bases. V was pared by 0 bases and J by 12 bases, with 1 base of the junction left unmatched. The CDR3 consists of 12 residues. CDR1 is LNHNV and CDR2 is YYDKDF in the germline V gene (reference sequence). The CDR3 region is CATSRDTGGQFF. Here the CDR3 DNA reads TGTGCCACCAGCAGAGATACAGGGGGGCAGTTCTTC.

This clone appeared once. The CDR3 DNA is TGTGCCATCAGGGACAGGGCCGGGGAAAAACTGTTTTTT. The encoded protein is CAIRDRAGEKLFF. The chain joins TRBV10-3 to TRBJ1-4; TRBD1 agrees at 8 bases. The CDR3 extends over 13 amino acids. With V trimmed by 6 bases and J by 8 bases, 5 bases remained unmatched. Per germline, CDR1 ENHRY and CDR2 SYGVKD.

V and J are TRBV2 and TRBJ2-3, with TRBD2 matching over 8 bases. CDR1 SNHLY and CDR2 FYNNEI come from the germline V gene. Trimming at V came to 7 bases and at J to 2 bases, leaving 23 bases not matched to a gene. This CDR3 has 20 residues. The DNA of the CDR3 is TGTGCCAGCATGGGGGTCGAGCGGGGGACCGGCAAACACCACACAGATACGCAGTATTTT. Encoded protein: CASMGVERGTGKHHTDTQYF.

J is TRBJ2-2 and V is TRBV28; D is ambiguous. This CDR3 comprises 15 residues. V was pared by 5 bases and J by 7 bases, with 17 bases between. Germline V gene sequence: CDR1 MDHEN, CDR2 SYDVKM. The DNA of the CDR3 is TGTGCCAGCAGTCCTCCGGGTAGGACCGACGGGGAGCTGTTTTTT. Protein product: CASSPPGRTDGELFF.

The rearrangement uses TRBV7-9 and TRBJ1-4; D is unclear. In germline, CDR1 is SEHNR, CDR2 FQNEAQ (reference sequence). Trimming removed 3 bases at V and 6 bases at J, with 2 bases between. The CDR3 totals 11 residues. CDR3 DNA sequence: TGTGCCAGCAGCTTGGATGAAAAACTGTTTTTT. It translates to CASSLDEKLFF.

This clone occurred once. The chain recombines TRBV6-5 with TRBJ1-5; D is unclear. The CDR3 spans 13 residues. V gave up 0 bases and J gave up 7 bases, with 7 bases separating them. The germline V gene has CDR1 MNHEY and CDR2 SVGAGI. The CDR3 here is CASSYSAGQPQHF. DNA for the CDR3: TGTGCCAGCAGTTACTCGGCGGGCCAGCCCCAGCATTTT.

The CDR3 protein is CASSIGLAGGGEQFF. CDR3 DNA sequence: TGTGCCAGCAGCATCGGACTAGCGGGAGGAGGTGAGCAGTTCTTC. The chain employs TRBV11-3 and TRBJ2-1, with 14 bases fitting TRBD2. CDR1 is SGHNT and CDR2 is YENEEA in the germline V gene. This CDR3 is 15 amino acids long. The junction had 6 bases not matched to a gene; V was cut back by 5 bases and J by 9 bases.

Concerning this clone: The same CDR3 is also encoded by other DNA sequences in this sample. The rearrangement joins TRBV5-1 to TRBJ2-7; D ambiguous. V dropped 2 bases and J dropped 5 bases, with 8 bases sitting between them. Germline CDR1 reads SGHRS; CDR2 reads YFSETQ. The CDR3 spans 12 residues. The CDR3 DNA follows: TGCGCCAGCAGCTTCGGTGGGGACGAGCAGTACTTC. Translation gives CASSFGGDEQYF.

The rearrangement links TRBV11-3 to TRBJ1-1; a possible D gene is TRBD1 (6 bases). V was clipped by 5 bases and J by 6 bases, with 10 bases between them. The V gene's germline CDR1 is SGHNT and CDR2 YENEEA. This CDR3 has 12 residues. CDR3 nucleotides: TGTGCCAGCAGCCCACAGGGCGCTGAAGCTTTCTTT. Translating it yields CASSPQGAEAFF.

This clone was counted a few times. The chain recombines TRBV7-3 with TRBJ2-7; D is undetermined. This CDR3 has 13 amino acids. Germline loops: CDR1 SGHTA, CDR2 FQGTGA. Deletions cut 8 bases from V and 2 bases from J, with 13 bases between. CDR3 nucleotides: TGTGCCAGCTCCCGCGGACCAACCTACGAGCAGTACTTC. This translates into CASSRGPTYEQYF.

The table lists this clone with many counts. This CDR3 is CASSPPGGRVQPQHF. The CDR3 DNA reads as TGTGCCAGCTCACCCCCAGGGGGGCGGGTTCAGCCCCAGCATTTT. V usage is TRBV18 and J usage is TRBJ1-5; TRBD1 matches 7 bases. The V and J ends lost 3 bases and 6 bases, in that order; junction bases with no gene match: 8. In germline, CDR1 is KGHSH, CDR2 LQKENI. The CDR3 runs 15 residues.

The chain employs TRBV6-4 and TRBJ1-2, with unresolved D. The CDR3 is 14 residues long. Germline lookup yields CDR1 MRHNA and CDR2 SNTAGT. Trimming removed 6 bases from V and 7 bases from J, with 18 bases in between. The chain's CDR3 is CASSPEGGLVGYTF. The CDR3 region has the DNA TGTGCCAGCAGCCCCGAAGGTGGGCTGGTTGGCTACACCTTC.

This clone was observed a handful of times. This likely traces to a read error, being one base from a far larger clone. Within the sample, other DNA sequences also encode this same CDR3. J is TRBJ1-5 and V is TRBV7-2; D unclear. CDR1 and CDR2 from the germline V gene are SGHTA and FQGNSA. The CDR3 spans 12 residues. V was trimmed by 3 bases and J by 4 bases, leaving 4 bases between them. This CDR3 is CASSLGNQPQHF. In nucleotides, the CDR3 is TGTGCCAGCAGCTTGGGGAATCAGCCCCAGCATTTT.

V and J are TRBV4-3 and TRBJ2-5; 13 bases align to TRBD2. Germline CDR1 and CDR2: LGHNA and YSLEER. V was pared by 1 base and J by 5 bases, with 4 bases of the junction left unmatched. The CDR3 loop spans 16 amino acids. CDR3 loop: CASSQGGLAGMETQYF. The CDR3 coding sequence is TGCGCCAGCAGCCAAGGGGGACTAGCGGGGATGGAGACCCAGTACTTC.

This clone was counted once. J is TRBJ1-2 and V is TRBV10-3; D may be TRBD1 (6 bases). Germline CDR1 reads ENHRY; CDR2 reads SYGVKD. Deletions cut 10 bases from V and 4 bases from J, with 19 bases between. The CDR3 totals 14 residues. The CDR3 is CATGLGARGYGYTF. CDR3 in DNA: TGTGCCACCGGATTGGGGGCCAGGGGCTATGGCTACACCTTC.

This chain joins TRBV5-1 and TRBJ1-1; D unclear. Germline V gene sequence: CDR1 SGHRS, CDR2 YFSETQ. This CDR3 spans 12 amino acids. Deletions cut 5 bases from V and 0 bases from J, with 5 bases between. The CDR3 sequence: CASRALNTEAFF. CDR3 nucleotide sequence: TGCGCCAGCAGGGCGTTGAACACTGAAGCTTTCTTT. Full variable domain (missing parts from reference TRBV5-1 and TRBJ1-1): KAGVTQTPRYLIKTRGQQVTLSCSPISGHRSVSWYQQTPGQGLQFLFEYFSETQRNKGNFPGRFSGRQFSNSRSEMNVSTLELGDSALYLCASRALNTEAFFGQGTRLTVV.

The chain is built from TRBV7-2 and TRBJ1-5, with D perhaps matching TRBD1 (5 bases). In germline, CDR1 is SGHTA, CDR2 FQGNSA. This CDR3 contains 15 residues. V lost 1 base and J 3 bases, leaving 10 bases between the germline ends. This CDR3 reads CASSLEGSHNQPQHF. DNA for the CDR3: TGTGCCAGCAGCTTAGAGGGGAGTCACAATCAGCCCCAGCATTTT.

This chain connects TRBV21-1 to TRBJ1-1. TRBV21-1 is labeled a pseudogene. CDR3 length: 14 amino acids. The CDR3 sequence: CASSAGGAPVGAFF. The CDR3 DNA sequence: TGTGCCAGCAGCGCAGGGGGGGCCCCGGTTGGAGCTTTCTTT.